Given below is one T cell receptor beta chain in context. Runs used v3.0 of the immunoSEQ assay and were done at survey level. Assay used: immunoSEQ multiplex PCR; TCRdb lists only in-frame clones, some missing. Found here are 17,000 or so clones, 90% to 95% of them singletons; the top ten hold 7.5% to 9.5%. These data belong to a study of long-term antiretroviral therapy in people with HIV. Trimming removed 2 bases from V and 4 bases from J, with 12 bases in between. CDR3 length: 14 amino acids. Germline CDR1 and CDR2: MDHEN and SYDVKM. The sequencing used unsorted PBMCs, collected 0.3 years after starting antiretroviral therapy. The sequence came from a man in his sixties with HIV. The genes are TRBV28 and TRBJ2-7; no clear D. For the CDR3, the DNA is TGTGCCAGCAGTTTAAGAGTCAGATTTTACGAGCAGTACTTC. Its translation is CASSLRVRFYEQYF.